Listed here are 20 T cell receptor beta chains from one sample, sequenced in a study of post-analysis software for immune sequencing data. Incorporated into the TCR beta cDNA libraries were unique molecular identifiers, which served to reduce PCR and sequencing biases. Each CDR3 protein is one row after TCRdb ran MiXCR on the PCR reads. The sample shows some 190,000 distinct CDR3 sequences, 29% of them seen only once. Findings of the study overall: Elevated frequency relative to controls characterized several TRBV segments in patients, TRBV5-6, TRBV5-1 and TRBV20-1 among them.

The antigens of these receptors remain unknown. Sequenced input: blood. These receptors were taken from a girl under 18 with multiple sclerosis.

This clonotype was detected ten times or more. For the CDR3, the DNA is TGTGCCAGCAGTTTAAAGGACAGGGTCTCCTACGAGCAGTACTTC. The encoded protein is CASSLKDRVSYEQYF. The chain has TRBV27 and TRBJ2-7; 8 bases match TRBD1. The CDR3 covers 15 residues. The V gene's germline CDR1 is MNHEY and CDR2 SMNVEV (reference sequence). With V trimmed by 2 bases and J by 0 bases, 3 bases remained unmatched.

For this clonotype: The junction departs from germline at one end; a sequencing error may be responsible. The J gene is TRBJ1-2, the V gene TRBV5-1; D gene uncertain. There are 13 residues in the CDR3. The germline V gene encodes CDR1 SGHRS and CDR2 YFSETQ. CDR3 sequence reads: CASSFGLTYDYTF. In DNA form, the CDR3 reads TGCGCCAGCAGCTTCGGACTGACCTATGACTACACCTTC.

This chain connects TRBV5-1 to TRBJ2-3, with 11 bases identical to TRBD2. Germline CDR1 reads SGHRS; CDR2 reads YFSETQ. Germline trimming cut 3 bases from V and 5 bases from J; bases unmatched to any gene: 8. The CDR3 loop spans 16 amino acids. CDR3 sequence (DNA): TGCGCCAGCAGCTCCGGACTAGCGGGCTGGAGAGATACGCAGTATTTT. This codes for CASSSGLAGWRDTQYF.

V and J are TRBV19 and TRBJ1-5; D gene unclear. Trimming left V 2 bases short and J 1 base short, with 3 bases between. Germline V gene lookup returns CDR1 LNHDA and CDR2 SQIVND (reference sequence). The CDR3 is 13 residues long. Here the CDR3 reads CASSIKSNQPQHF. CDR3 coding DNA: TGTGCCAGTAGTATAAAAAGCAATCAGCCCCAGCATTTT.

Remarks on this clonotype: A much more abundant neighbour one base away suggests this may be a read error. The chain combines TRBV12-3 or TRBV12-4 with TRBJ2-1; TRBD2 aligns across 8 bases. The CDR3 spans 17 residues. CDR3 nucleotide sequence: TGTGCCGGCAGTTCCCCCAGCAGCGGGAGCCCCTACAATGAGCAGTTCTTC. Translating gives CAGSSPSSGSPYNEQFF.

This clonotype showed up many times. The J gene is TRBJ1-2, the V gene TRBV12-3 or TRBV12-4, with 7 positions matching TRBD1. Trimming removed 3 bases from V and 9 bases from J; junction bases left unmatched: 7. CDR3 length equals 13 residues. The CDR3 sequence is CASSLLGGGSYTF. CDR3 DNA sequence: TGTGCCAGCAGTTTGTTAGGGGGCGGGAGCTACACCTTC.

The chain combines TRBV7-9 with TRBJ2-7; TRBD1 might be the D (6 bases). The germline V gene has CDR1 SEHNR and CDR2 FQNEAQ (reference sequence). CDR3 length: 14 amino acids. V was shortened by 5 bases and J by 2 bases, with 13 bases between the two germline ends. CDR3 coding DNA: TGTGCCAGCAGCCCTCAGGGGTTAACCTACGAGCAGTACTTC. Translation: CASSPQGLTYEQYF.

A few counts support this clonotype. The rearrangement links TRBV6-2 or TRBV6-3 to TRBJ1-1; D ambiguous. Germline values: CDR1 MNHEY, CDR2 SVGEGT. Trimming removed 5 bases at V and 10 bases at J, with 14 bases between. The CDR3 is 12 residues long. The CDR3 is CASSPSIGGAFF. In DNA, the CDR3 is TGTGCCAGCAGTCCCTCCATTGGTGGAGCTTTCTTT.

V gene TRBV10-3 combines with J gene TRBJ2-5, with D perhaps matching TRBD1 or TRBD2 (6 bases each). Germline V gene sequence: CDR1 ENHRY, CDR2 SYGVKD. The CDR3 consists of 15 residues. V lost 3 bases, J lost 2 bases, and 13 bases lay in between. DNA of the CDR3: TGTGCCATCAGTGAACGCCCGGGGGCACAAGAGACCCAGTACTTC. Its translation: CAISERPGAQETQYF.

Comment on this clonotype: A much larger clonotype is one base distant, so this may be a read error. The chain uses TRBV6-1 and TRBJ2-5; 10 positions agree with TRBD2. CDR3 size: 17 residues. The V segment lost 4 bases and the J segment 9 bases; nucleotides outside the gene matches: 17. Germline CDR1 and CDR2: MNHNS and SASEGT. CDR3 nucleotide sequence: TGTGCCAGCAGTGCCGAACTAACTAGCGGGATAGGTGAGGCCCAGTACTTC. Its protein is CASSAELTSGIGEAQYF.

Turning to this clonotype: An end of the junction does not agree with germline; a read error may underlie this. The CDR3 region is CAGSLSGGRVNEQFF. The CDR3 coding sequence is TGTGCCGGCAGCCTTAGCGGGGGACGGGTCAATGAGCAGTTCTTC. The rearrangement links TRBV9 to TRBJ2-1; 9 bases are shared with TRBD2. CDR3 length: 15 amino acids. Germline V gene data show CDR1 as SGDLS and CDR2 as YYNGEE. Together with reference TRBV9 and TRBJ2-1, the CDR3 gives the full variable domain: DSGVTQTPKHLITATGQRVTLRCSPRSGDLSVYWYQQSLDQGLQFLIQYYNGEERAKGNILERFSAQQFPDLHSELNLSSLELGDSALYFCAGSLSGGRVNEQFFGPGTRLTVL.

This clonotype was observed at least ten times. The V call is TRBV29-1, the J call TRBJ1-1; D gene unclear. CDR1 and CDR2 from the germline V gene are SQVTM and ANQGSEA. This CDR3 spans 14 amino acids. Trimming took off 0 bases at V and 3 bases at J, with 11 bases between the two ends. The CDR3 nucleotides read TGCAGCGTTGAAGATTGGAGCACGGACACTGAAGCTTTCTTT. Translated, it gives CSVEDWSTDTEAFF.

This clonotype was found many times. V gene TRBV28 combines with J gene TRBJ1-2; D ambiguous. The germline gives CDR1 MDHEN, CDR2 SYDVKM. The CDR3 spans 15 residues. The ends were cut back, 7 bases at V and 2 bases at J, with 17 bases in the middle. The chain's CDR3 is CASKTSPRPNYGYTF. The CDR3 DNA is TGTGCCAGCAAGACAAGCCCGCGACCGAACTATGGCTACACCTTC.

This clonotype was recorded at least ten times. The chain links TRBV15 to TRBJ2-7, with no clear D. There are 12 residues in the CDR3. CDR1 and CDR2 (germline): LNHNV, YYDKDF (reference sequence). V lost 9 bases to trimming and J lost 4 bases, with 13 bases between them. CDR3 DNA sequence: TGTGCCACAGGCTATAGTCCATACGAGCAGTACTTC. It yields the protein CATGYSPYEQYF.

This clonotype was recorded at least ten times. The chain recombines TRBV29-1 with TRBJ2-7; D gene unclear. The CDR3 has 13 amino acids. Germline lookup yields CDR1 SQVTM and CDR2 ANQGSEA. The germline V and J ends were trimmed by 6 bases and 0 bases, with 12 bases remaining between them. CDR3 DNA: TGCAGCGTCGCGGTTCGAGGCTCCTACGAGCAGTACTTC. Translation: CSVAVRGSYEQYF.

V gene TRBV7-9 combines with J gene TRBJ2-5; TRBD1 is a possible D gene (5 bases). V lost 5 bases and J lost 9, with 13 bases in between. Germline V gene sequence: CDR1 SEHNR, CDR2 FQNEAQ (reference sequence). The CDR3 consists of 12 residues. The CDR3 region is CASSGQPQAQYF. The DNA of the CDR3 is TGTGCCAGCAGCGGCCAACCACAGGCCCAGTACTTC. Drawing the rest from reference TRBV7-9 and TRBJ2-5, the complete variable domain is DTGVSQNPRHKITKRGQNVTFRCDPISEHNRLYWYRQTLGQGPEFLTYFQNEAQLEKSRLLSDRFSAERPKGSFSTLEIQRTEQGDSAMYLCASSGQPQAQYFGPGTRLLVL.

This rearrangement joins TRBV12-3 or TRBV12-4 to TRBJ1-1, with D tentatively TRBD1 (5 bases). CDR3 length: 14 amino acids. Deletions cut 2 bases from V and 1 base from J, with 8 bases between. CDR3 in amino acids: CASSLSGGNTEAFF. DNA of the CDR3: TGTGCCAGCAGTTTAAGTGGGGGGAACACTGAAGCTTTCTTT.

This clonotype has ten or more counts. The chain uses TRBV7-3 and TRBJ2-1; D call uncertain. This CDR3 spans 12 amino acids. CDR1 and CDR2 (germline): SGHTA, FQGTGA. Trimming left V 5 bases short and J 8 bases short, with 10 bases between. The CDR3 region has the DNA TGTGCCAGCAGCCCAGATAAAGATGAGCAGTTCTTC. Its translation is CASSPDKDEQFF.

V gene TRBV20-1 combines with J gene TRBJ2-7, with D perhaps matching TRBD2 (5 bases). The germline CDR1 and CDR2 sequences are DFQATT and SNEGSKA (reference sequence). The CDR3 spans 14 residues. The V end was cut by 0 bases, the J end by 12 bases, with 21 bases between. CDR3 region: CSARDLERRKTRYF. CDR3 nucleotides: TGCAGTGCTAGAGATCTCGAGCGGAGGAAGACCCGGTACTTC.

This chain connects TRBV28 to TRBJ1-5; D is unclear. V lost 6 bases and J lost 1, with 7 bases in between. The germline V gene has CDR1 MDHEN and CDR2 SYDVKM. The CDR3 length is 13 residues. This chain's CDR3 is CASRGSSNQPQHF. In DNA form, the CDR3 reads TGTGCCAGCAGAGGGTCCAGCAATCAGCCCCAGCATTTT.